The rows below give T cell receptor beta chains drawn from one sample of a study of cytomegalovirus exposure and HLA in healthy donors. The table came from immunoSEQ multiplex PCR; TCRdb's copy has only in-frame clones and leaves some out. The table includes 55,000 to 70,000 clones, around 94% detected once. The sequencing input was PBMCs. All receptors derive from a man between 18 and 35 years old in good health and CMV-seronegative. Each CDR3 is given without its conserved first and last residue. The D gene is left open where the match is weak.

TRBV5-1	TRBD2	TRBJ2-7	ASSLQAGGNEQY
TRBV15	TRBD1	TRBJ2-5	ATSFRLDRGKETQY
TRBV30	TRBD1	TRBJ1-5	AWSSDRGNQPQH
TRBV19	-	TRBJ2-2	ASSILNTGELF
TRBV6-1	-	TRBJ2-3	ASSDHTDTQY
TRBV28	TRBD1	TRBJ2-1	ASSPRTGLYNEQF
TRBV7-6	TRBD2	TRBJ2-2	ASSLRGRGPTGELF
TRBV27	-	TRBJ2-3	ASRFQAGGYTQY
TRBV28	TRBD1	TRBJ2-7	ASSRDRAINEQY
TRBV30	TRBD2	TRBJ2-3	AWSVHRTSGRTDTQY
TRBV27	-	TRBJ1-5	ASSPESNQPQH